This TCR beta chain was identified during a study of shared clonotypes between healthy human individuals (dated by TCRdb to between 2020 and 2021). Study-wide context: Three men and two women, aged 18 to 49 years, made up the cohort. For each donor, three plates each were used for CD4 naive and CD4 memory, two plates were used for CD8 naive, and one plate was used for CD8 memory. Between about 0.94 and 10 billion PBMCs per donor were obtained by leukapheresis. The study deeply sequenced blood TCR repertoires of five healthy adults to estimate repertoire size and the extent of clonotype sharing between individuals. To increase sequencing depth and limit assay-specific biases, TCR repertoire library preparation and sequencing were carried out by different laboratories using diverse techniques. Here is what the overall study found, with its caveats: Compared with non-shared clonotypes, the clonotypes found in all four sorted-subset donors had higher generation probabilities. Pairwise subsampling led to the expectation that sequencing depth would affect the degree of clonotype sharing among donors. Because the study included only a small number of donors, the genetic and exposure-history diversity represented was limited. Sampling was restricted to blood, and TCR repertoires in tissue are likely to differ from TCR repertoires in blood. Naive subsets generally had larger estimated clonotype richness than memory subsets did. Sharing across four donors was observed for about 5% of naive CD4, around 3.5% of naive CD8, 2% to 2.5% of memory CD4, and about 0.4% of memory CD8 clonotypes. Rarefaction of sorted-subset datasets indicated incomplete sequencing despite the large sequencing depth.

Note on this clone: Its antigen is unknown. The sample holds no much larger clone one base away, and base qualities are not on file.

The donors were healthy, HIV-negative adults with no recently reported acute infections or vaccinations. All donors were Caucasian adults living in Nashville, Tennessee, USA. CD4+ T cells were enriched by magnetic negative selection; naive cells were then positively selected on CD45RA, and the negative fraction formed the memory subset. Blood was obtained by leukapheresis, after which PBMCs were separated by Ficoll-Histopaque density gradient centrifugation and cryopreserved in liquid nitrogen vapor phase. Purity and quantity of every magnetically sorted T cell population were checked by analytical flow cytometry. From each sorted fraction, genomic DNA was isolated and quantified by UV absorbance on a Nanodrop 2000c. Sequences SGHNT (CDR1) and YENEEA (CDR2) are obtained from the germline V gene. After removal of 5 bases from V and 3 bases from J, the junction retains 7 bases not matched to a gene. From the cysteine up to the phenylalanine, the CDR3 has a length of 14 residues. Only the CDR3 DNA stays, 42 bases, in frame from base 1.

Using the deep immunoSEQ assay, TCR CDR3 regions were amplified from genomic DNA by multiplex PCR. Extracted genomic DNA from each cell subset was distributed evenly across all wells of several immunoSEQ 96-well plates, and each plate was treated as a replicate. For sorted subsets, roughly 200 ng genomic DNA, equal to 30,000 or so T cell genomes, was loaded into each replicate PCR. Purified libraries were quantified with a Qubit 3.0 fluorometer, sized on a Bioanalyzer 2100, and re-quantified with the KAPA Library Quantification kit. A separate single-read 150-cycle Illumina NextSeq 550 flow cell was used to sequence each immunoSEQ 96-well plate. The original pipeline was this. The immunoSEQ output contained only junctional sequences without quality scores, so filtering could not match that applied to full-length reads. Sequences were annotated with PyIR, a Python wrapper for IgBLAST v1.9, and V/J genes and CDR3 were assigned using IMGT germline references. Reads were filtered out if the reads had weak V/J assignments (E-value above 1e-6), no CDR3, stop codons, out-of-frame junctions, or ambiguous translated residues. A V3J clonotype was defined by an identical inferred V gene, J gene, and CDR3 amino acid sequence. Percentage overlap between repertoires was calculated by dividing the number of shared unique clonotypes by the size of the smaller repertoire. Richness of each repertoire was evaluated using RTK rarefaction, the Chao1 estimator, and Recon v2.1 estimates of unobserved clonotypes. Generation probabilities were computed with OLGA for all TCRbeta clonotypes obtained by the gDNA method from four donors. In TCRdb, the immuneACCESS table is reduced to in-frame sequences with V and J assigned. These tables do not hold every clone; where another copy was compared, an unresolved V gene accounts for under half, and the others remain unexplained. The V and J calls and clone size come from that table; D and trimming were worked out from the DNA. The sample table lists a few million clones, more than 80% of them with a count of one. About 0.39% of the sample is taken by the ten largest.

Source material: naive CD4+ T cells from PBMCs. What the cell subset or site label conveys for this sample: CD45RA+ positively selected. The sequence is built from TRBV11-3 and TRBJ2-7; TRBD2 aligns with 7 central bases. This TCR was sampled from a man younger than 35 in good health. Some clones in this sample may be carry-over from other donors' samples. The DNA is as follows: TGTGCCAGCAGCCCTAGCGGAAAAAGCTACGAGCAGTACTTC. It codes for CASSPSGKSYEQYF.